These 3 T cell receptor beta chains were sequenced from one sample in a study of cytotoxic CD8 clonotypes in ibrutinib-treated CLL (dated by TCRdb to the early 2020s). The meaning of the sample's time point label: approximately 2 years on ibrutinib. Preparation of the library involved the immunoSEQ multiplex PCR assay. TCRdb mirrors the immuneACCESS table, restricted to in-frame sequences. Some clones are absent from its copies; in checked studies, under half trace to an unresolved V gene, and the reason for the others is unknown. Across this sample there are around 70,000 clones, with over 65% seen only once. The biggest ten clones account for 38% of the sample. Sequences were derived from PBMCs, sampled after 24 months of ibrutinib treatment. Source of these receptors: a human donor with chronic lymphocytic leukemia.

Comment on this clone: The identical CDR3 is also encoded by other nucleotide sequences in the sample. This sequence joins TRBV19 and TRBJ2-1; 13 bases fit TRBD2. The junction had 4 bases not matched to a gene; V was cut back by 6 bases and J by 8 bases. The CDR3 is 14 amino acids. Germline-derived CDR1 and CDR2 are LNHDA and SQIVND (reference sequence). The DNA for the CDR3 is TGTGCCAGTAGGAGGACTAGCGGGAGCGATGAGCAGTTCTTC. Its protein is CASRRTSGSDEQFF.

This clone was observed a single time. The V and J genes are TRBV2 and TRBJ2-7; D gene uncertain. The CDR3 sequence is 14 residues long. The germline V and J ends were trimmed by 7 bases and 2 bases, with 15 bases remaining between them. Germline V gene sequence: CDR1 SNHLY, CDR2 FYNNEI. The CDR3 DNA reads as TGTGCCAGCACTGACTTTGGGCGAACCTACGAGCAGTACTTC. Translation gives CASTDFGRTYEQYF.

This clone was seen only a few times. One end of the junction is discordant with germline, which a read error may explain. The genes are TRBV7-2 and TRBJ2-5; possibly TRBD1 or TRBD2 for D (6 bases each). Per germline, CDR1 SGHTA and CDR2 FQGNSA. CDR3 length: 16 residues. CDR3: CASRRAGSGVQETQYF. The CDR3 bases are TGTGCGAGCAGGAGGGCGGGGTCAGGGGTTCAAGAGACCCAGTACTTC. The whole variable domain, remainder taken from reference TRBV7-2 and TRBJ2-5, is GAGVSQSPSNKVTEKGKDVELRCDPISGHTALYWYRQSLGQGLEFLIYFQGNSAPDKSGLPSDRFSAERTGGSVSTLTIQRTQQEDSAVYLCASRRAGSGVQETQYFGPGTRLLVL.